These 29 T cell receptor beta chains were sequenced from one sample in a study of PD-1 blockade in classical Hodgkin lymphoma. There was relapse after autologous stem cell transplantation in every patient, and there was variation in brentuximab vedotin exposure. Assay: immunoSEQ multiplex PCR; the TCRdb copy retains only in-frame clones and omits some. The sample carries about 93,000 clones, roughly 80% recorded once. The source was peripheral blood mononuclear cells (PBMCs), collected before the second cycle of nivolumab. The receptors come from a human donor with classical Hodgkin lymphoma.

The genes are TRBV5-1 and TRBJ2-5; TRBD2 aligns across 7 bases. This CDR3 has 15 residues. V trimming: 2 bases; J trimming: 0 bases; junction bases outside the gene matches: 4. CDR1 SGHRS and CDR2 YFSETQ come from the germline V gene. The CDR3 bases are TGCGCCAGCAGCTTAAGCGGGACTTACCAAGAGACCCAGTACTTC. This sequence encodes CASSLSGTYQETQYF.

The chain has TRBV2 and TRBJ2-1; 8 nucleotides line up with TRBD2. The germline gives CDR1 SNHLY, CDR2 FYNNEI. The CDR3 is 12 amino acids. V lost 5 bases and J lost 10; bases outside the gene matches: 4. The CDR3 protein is CASSRGGQEQFF. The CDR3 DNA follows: TGTGCCAGCAGTCGGGGGGGTCAGGAGCAGTTCTTC.

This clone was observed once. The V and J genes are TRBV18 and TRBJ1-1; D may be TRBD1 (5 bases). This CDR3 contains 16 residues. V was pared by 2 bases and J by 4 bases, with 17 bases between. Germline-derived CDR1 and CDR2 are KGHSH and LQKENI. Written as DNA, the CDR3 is TGTGCCAGCTCACCATTTTCAGGGACCAAGACCACTGAAGCTTTCTTT. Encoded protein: CASSPFSGTKTTEAFF.

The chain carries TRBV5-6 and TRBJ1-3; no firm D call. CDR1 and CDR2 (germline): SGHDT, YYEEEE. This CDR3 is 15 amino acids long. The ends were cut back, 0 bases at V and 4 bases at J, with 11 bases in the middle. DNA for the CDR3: TGTGCCAGCAGCTTGGCCCCGCAAACGGGAAACACCATATATTTT. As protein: CASSLAPQTGNTIYF.

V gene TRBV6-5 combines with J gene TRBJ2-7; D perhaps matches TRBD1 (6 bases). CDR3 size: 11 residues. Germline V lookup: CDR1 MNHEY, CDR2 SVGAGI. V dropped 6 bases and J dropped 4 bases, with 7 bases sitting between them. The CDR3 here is CASRRGYEQYF. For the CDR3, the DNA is TGTGCCAGCAGGAGGGGGTACGAGCAGTACTTC.

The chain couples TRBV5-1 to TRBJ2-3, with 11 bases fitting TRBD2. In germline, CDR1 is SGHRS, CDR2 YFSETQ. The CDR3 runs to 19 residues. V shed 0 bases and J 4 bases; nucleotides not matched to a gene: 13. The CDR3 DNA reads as TGCGCCAGCAGCTTGGGCCTAGCGGGAGGAATGTTTCAGGCAGATACGCAGTATTTT. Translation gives CASSLGLAGGMFQADTQYF.

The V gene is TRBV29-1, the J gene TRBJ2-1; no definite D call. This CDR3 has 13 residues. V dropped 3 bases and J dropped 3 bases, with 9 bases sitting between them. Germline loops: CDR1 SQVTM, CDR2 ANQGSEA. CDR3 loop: CSVERFDYNEQFF. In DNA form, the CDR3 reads TGCAGCGTTGAGAGGTTCGACTACAATGAGCAGTTCTTC.

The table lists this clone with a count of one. CDR3 DNA sequence: TGTGCCAGCAGTTCCGGGACAGGGACCTACGAGCAGTACTTC. This gives the protein CASSSGTGTYEQYF. V and J are TRBV6-6 and TRBJ2-7; 9 bases are shared with TRBD1. The V and J ends lost 4 bases and 2 bases, in that order; junction bases with no gene match: 3. CDR3 size: 14 residues. The germline V gene encodes CDR1 MNHNY and CDR2 SVGAGI (reference sequence).

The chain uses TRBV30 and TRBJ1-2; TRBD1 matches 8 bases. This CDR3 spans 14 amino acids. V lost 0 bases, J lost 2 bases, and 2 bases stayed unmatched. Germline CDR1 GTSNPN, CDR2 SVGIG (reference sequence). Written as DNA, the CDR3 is TGTGCCTGGAGTGTCAGGGGGCGAAACTATGGCTACACCTTC. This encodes CAWSVRGRNYGYTF.

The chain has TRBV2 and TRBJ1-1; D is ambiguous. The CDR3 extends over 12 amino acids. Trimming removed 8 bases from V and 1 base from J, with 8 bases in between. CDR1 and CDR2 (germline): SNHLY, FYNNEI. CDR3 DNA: TGTGCCAGCGTCCGAGAGAACACTGAAGCTTTCTTT. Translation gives CASVRENTEAFF.

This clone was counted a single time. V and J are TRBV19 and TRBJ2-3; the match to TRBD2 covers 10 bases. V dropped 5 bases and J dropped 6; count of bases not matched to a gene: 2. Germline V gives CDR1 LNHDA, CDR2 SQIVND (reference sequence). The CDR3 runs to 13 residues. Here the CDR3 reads CASSRGLADTQYF. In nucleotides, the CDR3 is TGTGCCAGTAGTCGGGGACTAGCGGATACGCAGTATTTT.

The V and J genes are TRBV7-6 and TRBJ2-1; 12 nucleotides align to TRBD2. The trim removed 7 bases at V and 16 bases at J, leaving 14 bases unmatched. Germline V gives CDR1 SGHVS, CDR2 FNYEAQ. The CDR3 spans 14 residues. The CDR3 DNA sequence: TGTGCCAGCACTCTTCTAGCGGGAGGGGGACTCTCATTCTTC. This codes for CASTLLAGGGLSFF.

CDR3 region: CASSLTYEQYF. The CDR3 DNA reads TGTGCCAGCAGCCTAACCTACGAGCAGTACTTC. The rearrangement uses TRBV7-2 and TRBJ2-7; D unclear. The germline V and J ends were trimmed by 5 bases and 2 bases, with 4 bases remaining between them. Looked up from germline, CDR1 is SGHTA and CDR2 is FQGNSA. The CDR3 covers 11 residues.

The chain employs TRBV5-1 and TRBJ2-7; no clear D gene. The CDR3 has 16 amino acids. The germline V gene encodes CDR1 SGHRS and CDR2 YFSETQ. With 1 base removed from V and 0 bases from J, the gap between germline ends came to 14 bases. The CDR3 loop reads CASSLTGVGHSYEQYF. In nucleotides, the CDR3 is TGCGCCAGCAGCTTGACTGGCGTGGGCCACTCCTACGAGCAGTACTTC.

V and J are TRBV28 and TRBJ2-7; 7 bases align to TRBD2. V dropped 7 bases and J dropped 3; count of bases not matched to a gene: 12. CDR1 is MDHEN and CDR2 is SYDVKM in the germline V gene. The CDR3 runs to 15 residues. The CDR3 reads CASTSLAGAFYEQYF. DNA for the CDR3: TGTGCCAGCACCTCCCTCGCGGGAGCGTTCTACGAGCAGTACTTC.

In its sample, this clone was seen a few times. CDR3 sequence reads: CASSRDGTAGYTF. The DNA for the CDR3 is TGTGCCAGCAGTCGCGATGGGACGGCGGGCTACACCTTC. The rearrangement uses TRBV11-2 and TRBJ1-2, with TRBD1 as a possible D gene (5 bases). The CDR3 covers 13 residues. Trimming left V 6 bases short and J 8 bases short, with 16 bases between. The germline CDR1 and CDR2 sequences are SGHAT and FQNNGV.

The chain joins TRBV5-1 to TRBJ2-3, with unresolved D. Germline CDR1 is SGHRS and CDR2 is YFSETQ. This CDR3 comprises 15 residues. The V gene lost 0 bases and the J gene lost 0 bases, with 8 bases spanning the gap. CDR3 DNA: TGCGCCAGCAGCTTGGTAGCCCTAAGCACAGATACGCAGTATTTT. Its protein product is CASSLVALSTDTQYF.

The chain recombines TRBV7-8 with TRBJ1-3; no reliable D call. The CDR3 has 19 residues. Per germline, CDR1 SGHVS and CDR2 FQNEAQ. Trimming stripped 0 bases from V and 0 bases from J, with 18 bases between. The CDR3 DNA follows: TGTGCCAGCAGCTTAGCGCTGGCGGGTCCGGTAGACTCTGGAAACACCATATATTTT. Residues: CASSLALAGPVDSGNTIYF.

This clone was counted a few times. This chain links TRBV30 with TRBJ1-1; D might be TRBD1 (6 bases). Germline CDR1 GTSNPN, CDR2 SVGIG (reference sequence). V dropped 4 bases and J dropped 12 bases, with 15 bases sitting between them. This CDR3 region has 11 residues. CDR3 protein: CAWNGRGGSFF. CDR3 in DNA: TGTGCCTGGAACGGTAGGGGGGGATCTTTCTTT.

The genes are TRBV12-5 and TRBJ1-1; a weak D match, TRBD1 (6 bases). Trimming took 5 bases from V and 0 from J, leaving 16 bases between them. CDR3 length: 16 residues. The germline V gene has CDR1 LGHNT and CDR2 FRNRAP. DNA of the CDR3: TGTGCTAGTGGTCAAAACAAGGGGGGGCTGAACACTGAAGCTTTCTTT. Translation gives CASGQNKGGLNTEAFF.

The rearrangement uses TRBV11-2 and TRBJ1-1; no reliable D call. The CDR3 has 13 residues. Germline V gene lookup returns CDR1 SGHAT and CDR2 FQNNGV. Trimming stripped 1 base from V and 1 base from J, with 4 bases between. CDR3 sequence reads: CASSLGANTEAFF. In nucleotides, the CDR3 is TGTGCCAGCAGCTTAGGCGCGAACACTGAAGCTTTCTTT.

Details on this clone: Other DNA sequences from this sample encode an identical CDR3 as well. The CDR3 nucleotides read TGTGCCAGCAGACGGGACACCAACTATGGCTACACCTTC. It specifies CASRRDTNYGYTF. The chain links TRBV2 to TRBJ1-2; D is perhaps TRBD1 (6 bases). The CDR3 extends over 13 amino acids. Germline lookup yields CDR1 SNHLY and CDR2 FYNNEI. Trimming removed 6 bases from V and 2 bases from J, with 10 bases in between.

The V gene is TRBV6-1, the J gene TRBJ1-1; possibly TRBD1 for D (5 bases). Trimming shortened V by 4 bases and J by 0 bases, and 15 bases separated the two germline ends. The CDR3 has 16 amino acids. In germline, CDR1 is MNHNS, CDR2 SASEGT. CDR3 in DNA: TGTGCCAGCAGTGGATCGGAGACAGTCATGAACACTGAAGCTTTCTTT. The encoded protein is CASSGSETVMNTEAFF.

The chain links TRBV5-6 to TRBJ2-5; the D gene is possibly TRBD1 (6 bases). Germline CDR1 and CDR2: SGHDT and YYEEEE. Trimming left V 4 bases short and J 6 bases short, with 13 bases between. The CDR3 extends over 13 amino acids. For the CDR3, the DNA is TGTGCCAGCAGCATCACAGGGCCACAGACCCAGTACTTC. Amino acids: CASSITGPQTQYF.

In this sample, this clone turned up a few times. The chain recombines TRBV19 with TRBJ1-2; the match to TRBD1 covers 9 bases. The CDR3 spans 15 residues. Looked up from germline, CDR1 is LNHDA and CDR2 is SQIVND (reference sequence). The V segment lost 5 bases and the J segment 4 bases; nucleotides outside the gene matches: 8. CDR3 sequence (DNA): TGTGCCAGTAGTCCGGGACAGGGAGTTGGCTATGGCTACACCTTC. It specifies CASSPGQGVGYGYTF.

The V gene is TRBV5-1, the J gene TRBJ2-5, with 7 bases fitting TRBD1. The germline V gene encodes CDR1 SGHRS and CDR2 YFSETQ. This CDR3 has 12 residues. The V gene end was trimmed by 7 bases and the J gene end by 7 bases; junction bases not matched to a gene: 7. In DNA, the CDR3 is TGCGCCAGCCTTCGACAGGGTGGGACCCAGTACTTC. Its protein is CASLRQGGTQYF.

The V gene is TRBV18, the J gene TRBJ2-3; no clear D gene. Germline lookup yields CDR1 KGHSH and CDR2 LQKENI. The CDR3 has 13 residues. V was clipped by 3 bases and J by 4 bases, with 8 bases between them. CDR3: CASSPGSPDTQYF. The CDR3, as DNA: TGTGCCAGCTCACCGGGCAGCCCAGATACGCAGTATTTT. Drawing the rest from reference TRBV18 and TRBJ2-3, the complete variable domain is NAGVMQNPRHLVRRRGQEARLRCSPMKGHSHVYWYRQLPEEGLKFMVYLQKENIIDESGMPKERFSAEFPKEGPSILRIQQVVRGDSAAYFCASSPGSPDTQYFGPGTRLTVL.

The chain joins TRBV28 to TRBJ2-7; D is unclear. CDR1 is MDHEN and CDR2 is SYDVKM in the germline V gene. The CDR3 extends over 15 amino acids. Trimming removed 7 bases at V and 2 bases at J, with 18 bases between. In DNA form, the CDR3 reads TGTGCCAGCACCCCCGAGGCCAGGCCACCCTACGAGCAGTACTTC. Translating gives CASTPEARPPYEQYF.

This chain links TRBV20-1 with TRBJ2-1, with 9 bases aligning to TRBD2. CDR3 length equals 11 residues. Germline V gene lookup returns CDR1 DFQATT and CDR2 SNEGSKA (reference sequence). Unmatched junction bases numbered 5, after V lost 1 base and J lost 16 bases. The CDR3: CSARVAGGGFF. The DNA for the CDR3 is TGCAGTGCTAGAGTGGCGGGAGGGGGATTCTTC.